Listed here are 26 T cell receptor beta chains from one sample, sequenced in a study of response to subunit inactivated influenza vaccine. TCRdb re-derived calls from the RT-PCR reads in MiXCR, one entry per CDR3 protein. The profile shows 700,000 to 800,000 distinct CDR3 sequences, approximately 17% of them singletons. Sample: PBMCs from blood, taken roughly 5 days after vaccination. All receptors come from a man in his fifties who received an inactivated influenza vaccine.

This clonotype was found many times. This rearrangement joins TRBV12-3 or TRBV12-4 to TRBJ1-6; D remains ambiguous. The V gene lost 4 bases and the J gene lost 14 bases, with 15 bases spanning the gap. The CDR3 totals 13 residues. CDR3 loop: CASSSSARGSLHF. DNA of the CDR3: TGTGCCAGCAGTTCCTCCGCGCGTGGTTCCCTCCACTTT.

Only a few counts were recorded for this clonotype. This chain uses TRBV11-2 with TRBJ1-3, with D tentatively TRBD1 (5 bases). Looked up from germline, CDR1 is SGHAT and CDR2 is FQNNGV. This CDR3 is built from 15 residues. V was shortened by 1 base and J by 2 bases, with 9 bases between the two germline ends. In DNA, the CDR3 is TGTGCCAGCAGCTTAGGAGGGGCTCCTGGAAACACCATATATTTT. Protein product: CASSLGGAPGNTIYF.

J is TRBJ2-2 and V is TRBV5-1; the match to TRBD1 covers 9 bases. Trimming at V came to 4 bases and at J to 7 bases, leaving 8 bases not matched to a gene. Per the germline V gene, CDR1 is SGHRS and CDR2 is YFSETQ. CDR3 length: 15 amino acids. CDR3 residues: CASSPQGQGLGELFF. CDR3 in DNA: TGCGCCAGCAGCCCCCAGGGACAGGGCCTCGGGGAGCTGTTTTTT.

The sample holds a few counts of this clonotype. The rearrangement links TRBV29-1 to TRBJ2-3; 8 positions match TRBD1. V trimming: 8 bases; J trimming: 0 bases; junction bases outside the gene matches: 13. The V gene's germline CDR1 is SQVTM and CDR2 ANQGSEA. The CDR3 covers 16 residues. The chain's CDR3 is CSSRDRHTSSTDTQYF. The DNA for the CDR3 is TGCAGCAGCCGGGACAGGCATACCTCTAGCACAGATACGCAGTATTTT.

This clonotype was seen more than once but under ten times. CDR3 DNA sequence: TGCAGTGCTAGCGGGACACGGAATTCACCCCTCCACTTT. Protein product: CSASGTRNSPLHF. The chain carries TRBV20-1 and TRBJ1-6; D possibly corresponds to TRBD1 (6 bases). The CDR3 is 13 residues long. V lost 3 bases to trimming and J lost 7 bases, with 10 bases between them. Germline loops: CDR1 DFQATT, CDR2 SNEGSKA (reference sequence).

The rearrangement uses TRBV5-1 and TRBJ2-2; D might be TRBD1 (5 bases). V was pared by 3 bases and J by 1 base, with 16 bases between. In germline, CDR1 is SGHRS, CDR2 YFSETQ. The CDR3 covers 17 residues. CDR3 nucleotide sequence: TGCGCCAGCAGCTGGCAGGGTACCCAAGAGAACACCGGGGAGCTGTTTTTT. This codes for CASSWQGTQENTGELFF.

The chain is built from TRBV28 and TRBJ1-2, with 7 positions matching TRBD1. Germline V gives CDR1 MDHEN, CDR2 SYDVKM. The CDR3 is made up of 18 amino acids. Losses at the gene ends were 4 bases for V and 0 bases for J; bases not matched to a gene: 14. Here the CDR3 reads CASSSSGTANPSNYGYTF. CDR3 DNA sequence: TGTGCCAGCAGTTCATCCGGGACAGCGAACCCCTCTAACTATGGCTACACCTTC.

This clonotype appeared a few times. The chain joins TRBV15 to TRBJ2-5; no clear D. The germline V gene encodes CDR1 LNHNV and CDR2 YYDKDF (reference sequence). Trimming cost V 6 bases and J 5 bases, with 13 bases left between them. The CDR3 contains 13 residues. CDR3 nucleotide sequence: TGTGCCACCAGTCGGGTGGGGTTCGAGACCCAGTACTTC. Its protein is CATSRVGFETQYF.

The gene calls are TRBV11-2 and TRBJ2-1, with 10 bases matching TRBD1. This CDR3 has 18 residues. J gave up 1 base and V 4 bases, and 10 bases lay outside the gene matches. Germline assignment: CDR1 SGHAT and CDR2 FQNNGV. The CDR3 DNA reads TGTGCCAGCAGCTCCCGGGACAGGGGATCTTGGTCCTACAATGAGCAGTTCTTC. It is translated as CASSSRDRGSWSYNEQFF.

This chain links TRBV6-5 with TRBJ2-5, with unresolved D. Deletions cut 4 bases from V and 5 bases from J, with 17 bases between. CDR1 and CDR2 (germline): MNHEY, SVGAGI. CDR3 length: 15 residues. This CDR3 reads CASSSGPRIHETQYF. The CDR3 coding sequence is TGTGCCAGCAGTTCCGGTCCTCGAATCCACGAGACCCAGTACTTC.

This clonotype appeared a few times. The rearrangement joins TRBV6-5 to TRBJ2-2, with D possibly being TRBD1 (5 bases). Germline V gene lookup returns CDR1 MNHEY and CDR2 SVGAGI. V was shortened by 2 bases and J by 7 bases, with 8 bases between the two germline ends. The CDR3 runs 13 residues. CDR3 nucleotides: TGTGCCAGCAGTTACGGGGCTGTCGGGGAGCTGTTTTTT. As protein: CASSYGAVGELFF.

This clonotype came up a few times. Because the CDR3's place on the DNA is in doubt, the DNA is left out and the CDR3 is given as listed by TCRdb. This chain connects TRBV11-2 to TRBJ2-1; the table's D call TRBD2 went unverified against the DNA. From germline, CDR1 is SGHAT and CDR2 FQNNGV. The CDR3 is 14 residues long, ends included. The CDR3 spells CASSSVGGGAREFF.

V is TRBV12-3 or TRBV12-4 and J is TRBJ2-1, with TRBD2 matching 12 bases. J lost 10 bases, V lost 4 bases, and 11 bases had no gene match. This CDR3 comprises 16 residues. The CDR3: CASSSLAGGPLSEQFF. In nucleotides, the CDR3 is TGTGCCAGCAGTTCCCTAGCGGGAGGGCCTCTTTCGGAGCAGTTCTTC.

This clonotype came up a few times. V and J are TRBV7-9 and TRBJ1-4, with a tentative D call TRBD1 (5 bases). V shed 4 bases and J shed 1 base, with 10 bases lying between them. The CDR3 is made up of 15 amino acids. Germline V gene data show CDR1 as SEHNR and CDR2 as FQNEAQ (reference sequence). As DNA, the CDR3 is TGTGCCAGCAGCTCCCAAGGGGTAACTAATGAAAAACTGTTTTTT. It encodes CASSSQGVTNEKLFF.

The sample holds a few counts of this clonotype. The chain carries TRBV7-9 and TRBJ2-3; D may be TRBD1 (6 bases). Trimming shortened V by 5 bases and J by 3 bases, and 18 bases separated the two germline ends. Germline V gene lookup returns CDR1 SEHNR and CDR2 FQNEAQ (reference sequence). The CDR3 has 16 amino acids. The CDR3 protein is CASSPRRTTGTDTQYF. DNA for the CDR3: TGTGCCAGCAGCCCACGCCGGACAACAGGGACAGATACGCAGTATTTT.

The chain carries TRBV20-1 and TRBJ2-5; 13 bases line up with TRBD2. The CDR3 is made up of 15 amino acids. Germline CDR1 and CDR2: DFQATT and SNEGSKA (reference sequence). V shed 2 bases, J shed 3 bases, and the junction held 3 bases outside the gene matches. CDR3 DNA sequence: TGCAGTGCTAGACCCGGGACTAGCGGGGAAGAGACCCAGTACTTC. It codes for CSARPGTSGEETQYF.

The rearrangement joins TRBV29-1 to TRBJ2-1; 9 bases match TRBD2. In germline, CDR1 is SQVTM, CDR2 ANQGSEA. There are 15 residues in the CDR3. The J segment lost 3 bases and the V segment lost 4 bases, leaving 7 bases of the junction unmatched. CDR3 DNA: TGCAGCGTTGCTAGCGGGAACGTTGTCTACAATGAGCAGTTCTTC. It yields the protein CSVASGNVVYNEQFF.

V and J are TRBV5-1 and TRBJ2-5; 7 bases are a match to TRBD1. There are 14 residues in the CDR3. The V gene's germline CDR1 is SGHRS and CDR2 YFSETQ. With 4 bases clipped from V and 5 bases from J, the junction kept 8 bases outside the gene matches. The CDR3 bases are TGCGCCAGCAGCCCTGGGACAGAGGGGGAGACCCAGTACTTC. Translation: CASSPGTEGETQYF.

The V and J genes are TRBV28 and TRBJ2-1; 7 bases are shared with TRBD1. The J segment lost 4 bases and the V segment lost 6 bases, leaving 18 bases of the junction unmatched. The CDR3 is 18 residues long. Germline V gives CDR1 MDHEN, CDR2 SYDVKM. The CDR3, as DNA: TGTGCCAGCAGGACGGGACAGCTAAGGGCCTTGGGGTACAATGAGCAGTTCTTC. Translated: CASRTGQLRALGYNEQFF.

The chain is built from TRBV9 and TRBJ2-3; D is perhaps TRBD1 (8 bases). CDR3 length: 16 residues. V dropped 4 bases and J dropped 1 base, with 16 bases sitting between them. Germline loops: CDR1 SGDLS, CDR2 YYNGEE. CDR3 DNA sequence: TGTGCCAGCAGCCCAGGGGGGGGACAGGGCACAGATACGCAGTATTTT. This sequence encodes CASSPGGGQGTDTQYF.

This clonotype was counted a few times. The chain carries TRBV6-2 or TRBV6-3 and TRBJ1-5; the D gene is possibly TRBD1 (5 bases). This CDR3 has 15 residues. The germline CDR1 and CDR2 sequences are MNHEY and SVGEGT. V was clipped by 0 bases and J by 7 bases, with 13 bases between them. The CDR3 DNA follows: TGTGCCAGCAGTTACTCGGGGGGGAGACGGCAGCCCCAGCATTTT. It codes for CASSYSGGRRQPQHF.

This clonotype was found many times. The rearrangement links TRBV29-1 to TRBJ2-7; 9 nucleotides line up with TRBD2. Germline CDR1 reads SQVTM; CDR2 reads ANQGSEA. V trimming: 6 bases; J trimming: 0 bases; junction bases outside the gene matches: 9. The CDR3 extends over 15 amino acids. CDR3 sequence (DNA): TGCAGCGTCCCAGGGACTAGCTCTTTCTCCTACGAGCAGTACTTC. It is translated as CSVPGTSSFSYEQYF.

This clonotype has only a few counts. J is TRBJ1-2 and V is TRBV4-3, with 7 bases identical to TRBD1. V was pared by 5 bases and J by 8 bases, with 14 bases of the junction left unmatched. Germline CDR1 LGHNA, CDR2 YSLEER. This CDR3 spans 15 amino acids. The CDR3 loop is CASSYTATGHEGYTF. DNA of the CDR3: TGCGCCAGCAGCTACACGGCGACAGGGCATGAAGGCTACACCTTC.

In its sample, this clonotype was seen many times. V gene TRBV5-1 combines with J gene TRBJ1-1, with D hard to call. V was cut by 0 bases and J by 5 bases, with 11 bases left in between. Germline V lookup: CDR1 SGHRS, CDR2 YFSETQ. The CDR3 contains 14 residues. The CDR3 bases are TGCGCCAGCAGCTTGGAGCCTTCTCGGACTGAAGCTTTCTTT. Protein: CASSLEPSRTEAFF.

V usage is TRBV10-3 and J usage is TRBJ1-4; possible D gene TRBD1, 5 bases. Trimming removed 10 bases at V and 3 bases at J, with 12 bases between. The CDR3 is 13 residues long. Per the germline V gene, CDR1 is ENHRY and CDR2 is SYGVKD. CDR3 nucleotides: TGTGCCACCCGACAGCCTCCTAATGAAAAACTGTTTTTT. This codes for CATRQPPNEKLFF.

V and J are TRBV10-3 and TRBJ1-2; a weak D match, TRBD1 (5 bases). The CDR3 sequence is 13 residues long. Trimming pared 3 bases from V and 10 bases from J, leaving 15 bases between. CDR1 and CDR2 (germline): ENHRY, SYGVKD. CDR3 residues: CAISEGAGLVYTF. Here the CDR3 DNA reads TGTGCCATCAGTGAAGGAGCAGGGCTCGTCTACACCTTC.